The rows below give T cell receptor beta chains drawn from one sample of a study of blood T cell repertoires in COVID-19. This table comes from immunoSEQ multiplex PCR, and its TCRdb copy is limited to in-frame clones, with some not included. The table lists about 260,000 clones, around 90% of them singletons. Sequencing was done on a sample of peripheral blood. Every receptor here comes from a woman in her sixties with COVID-19, enrolled during active disease. CDR3s include the opening cysteine and the closing phenylalanine or tryptophan. The order of the fields is V gene, D gene, clone size, J gene, CDR3 protein, CDR3 DNA. A D gene is named only where the DNA matches it firmly. Clone size is stated in some rows and not others, as once, few, many or a class when expanded.

V gene: TRBV18; D gene: NA; clone size: few; J gene: TRBJ1-2; CDR3 protein: CASSRGQANYGYTF; CDR3 DNA: TGTGCCAGCTCACGAGGCCAAGCTAACTATGGCTACACCTTC
V gene: TRBV12-3/TRBV12-4; D gene: TRBD2; clone size: NA; J gene: TRBJ2-1; CDR3 protein: CASSLPGGGEQFF; CDR3 DNA: TGTGCCAGCAGTTTACCGGGAGGGGGTGAGCAGTTCTTC
V gene: TRBV28; D gene: NA; clone size: NA; J gene: TRBJ1-5; CDR3 protein: CASSPKVGGMGNQPQHF; CDR3 DNA: TGTGCCAGCAGTCCCAAGGTTGGGGGGATGGGCAATCAGCCCCAGCATTTT
V gene: TRBV6-2/TRBV6-3; D gene: TRBD2; clone size: NA; J gene: TRBJ2-7; CDR3 protein: CASSRGLAGVEQYF; CDR3 DNA: TGTGCCAGCAGCCGCGGACTAGCGGGAGTCGAGCAGTACTTC
V gene: TRBV10-3; D gene: TRBD1; clone size: NA; J gene: TRBJ1-6; CDR3 protein: CAISDPGQTSYNSPLHF; CDR3 DNA: TGTGCCATCAGTGACCCGGGACAGACCTCCTATAATTCACCCCTCCACTTT
V gene: TRBV3-1/TRBV3-2; D gene: NA; clone size: NA; J gene: TRBJ2-2; CDR3 protein: CASSQGTGELFF; CDR3 DNA: TGTGCCAGCAGCCAAGGTACAGGGGAGCTGTTTTTT
V gene: TRBV7-3; D gene: TRBD1; clone size: once; J gene: TRBJ1-2; CDR3 protein: CASSRIRDRAYGYTF; CDR3 DNA: TGTGCCAGCAGTCGAATCCGGGACAGGGCGTATGGCTACACCTTC
V gene: TRBV6-2/TRBV6-3; D gene: TRBD2; clone size: NA; J gene: TRBJ2-7; CDR3 protein: CASSYSPSGYEQYF; CDR3 DNA: TGTGCCAGCAGTTACTCGCCTAGCGGCTACGAGCAGTACTTC
V gene: TRBV18; D gene: TRBD2; clone size: NA; J gene: TRBJ2-1; CDR3 protein: CASSPRASSGRSPFYNEQFF; CDR3 DNA: TGTGCCAGCTCACCAAGGGCAAGTAGCGGGAGGTCACCCTTCTACAATGAGCAGTTCTTC
V gene: TRBV5-1; D gene: TRBD2; clone size: NA; J gene: TRBJ2-1; CDR3 protein: CASSPPLSGSGNEQFF; CDR3 DNA: TGCGCCAGCAGCCCCCCCCTTAGCGGGAGTGGAAATGAGCAGTTCTTC
V gene: TRBV9; D gene: NA; clone size: many; J gene: TRBJ2-2; CDR3 protein: CASSGLVVGELFF; CDR3 DNA: TGTGCCAGCAGCGGGTTAGTGGTCGGGGAGCTGTTTTTT
V gene: TRBV6-2/TRBV6-3; D gene: NA; clone size: NA; J gene: TRBJ2-5; CDR3 protein: CASSYSGVQETQYF; CDR3 DNA: TGTGCCAGCAGTTACTCCGGGGTTCAAGAGACCCAGTACTTC
V gene: TRBV5-1; D gene: NA; clone size: NA; J gene: TRBJ2-1; CDR3 protein: CASSEVVEYEQFF; CDR3 DNA: TGCGCCAGCAGTGAGGTCGTTGAGTATGAGCAGTTCTTC
V gene: TRBV5-4; D gene: NA; clone size: once; J gene: TRBJ2-1; CDR3 protein: CASNSPVGNEQFF; CDR3 DNA: TGTGCCAGCAACTCCCCGGTCGGCAATGAGCAGTTCTTC
V gene: TRBV6-5; D gene: NA; clone size: NA; J gene: TRBJ1-1; CDR3 protein: CASKELEAFF; CDR3 DNA: TGTGCCAGCAAAGAACTAGAAGCTTTCTTT
V gene: TRBV18; D gene: NA; clone size: NA; J gene: TRBJ2-1; CDR3 protein: CASSSLAASYNEQFF; CDR3 DNA: TGTGCCAGCTCATCTCTAGCAGCCTCCTACAATGAGCAGTTCTTC
V gene: TRBV28; D gene: NA; clone size: NA; J gene: TRBJ1-2; CDR3 protein: CASSLPSVGPGYTF; CDR3 DNA: TGTGCCAGCAGCCTCCCTAGCGTTGGACCTGGCTACACCTTC
V gene: TRBV5-1; D gene: TRBD1; clone size: NA; J gene: TRBJ1-4; CDR3 protein: CASSRGTGAFEKLFF; CDR3 DNA: TGCGCCAGCAGCAGGGGGACAGGGGCGTTCGAAAAACTGTTTTTT
V gene: TRBV5-1; D gene: TRBD1; clone size: NA; J gene: TRBJ2-3; CDR3 protein: CASSLITGVGDTQYF; CDR3 DNA: TGCGCCAGCAGCTTGATTACAGGGGTGGGGGATACGCAGTATTTT
V gene: TRBV18; D gene: TRBD1; clone size: NA; J gene: TRBJ1-5; CDR3 protein: CASSDRAGNQPQHF; CDR3 DNA: TGTGCCAGCTCAGACAGGGCGGGGAATCAGCCCCAGCATTTT
V gene: TRBV19; D gene: NA; clone size: once; J gene: TRBJ1-3; CDR3 protein: CASSRSRPGLGNTIYF; CDR3 DNA: TGTGCCAGTAGTAGGTCCCGGCCAGGATTGGGAAACACCATATATTTT
V gene: TRBV21-1; D gene: NA; clone size: once; J gene: TRBJ2-1; CDR3 protein: CASSKGTSRSSYNEQFF; CDR3 DNA: TGTGCCAGCAGCAAAGGGACTAGCAGAAGCTCCTACAATGAGCAGTTCTTC
V gene: TRBV19; D gene: TRBD1; clone size: NA; J gene: TRBJ2-5; CDR3 protein: CAKGQGWETQYF; CDR3 DNA: TGTGCCAAGGGACAGGGTTGGGAGACCCAGTACTTC